The entry that follows covers one TCR beta chain sequence. This entry comes from a study of blood T cell repertoires in COVID-19. Study as a whole: All recovered Cohort 3 donors got two negative PCRs, got clearance, or saw symptom resolution.

Repertoires were generated with immunoSEQ multiplex PCR, while TCRdb's copy carries only in-frame clones and drops some. The sample has roughly 230,000 clones, about nine tenths seen once. Clinical histories supplied by participants themselves formed the basis of cohort assignment. The CDR3 length is 15 residues. CDR1 is SGHNT and CDR2 is YENEEA in the germline V gene. Trimming cost V 2 bases and J 3 bases; bases outside gene matches: 4. The chain uses TRBV11-3 and TRBJ2-3, with 8 bases fitting TRBD2. This clonotype was obtained from a man in his thirties or forties in a cohort exposed to, infected with or recovered from COVID-19 (not recorded which). The sample was PBMCs or T cells enriched from blood (not recorded which). CDR3 sequence: CASSLRSGSTDTQYF. The CDR3 bases are TGTGCCAGCAGCTTAAGAAGCGGGAGTACAGATACGCAGTATTTT. Based on the CDR3 plus reference TRBV11-3 and TRBJ2-3, the full variable domain is EAGVVQSPRYKIIEKKQPVAFWCNPISGHNTLYWYLQNLGQGPELLIRYENEEAVDDSQLPKDRFSAERLKGVDSTLKIQPAELGDSAVYLCASSLRSGSTDTQYFGPGTRLTVL.